What follows describes a single TCR beta chain. Method: immunoSEQ multiplex PCR; TCRdb's copy keeps in-frame clones and lacks some. The repertoire holds roughly 210,000 clones, 80% to 90% seen once, with roughly a tenth in the top ten. The data were taken from a study of blood T cell repertoires in COVID-19. Study information: T cells, B-cell-depleted T cells, or PBMCs supplied cDNA or gDNA.

CDR1 is WSHSY, CDR2 SAAADI, per germline. V was clipped by 10 bases and J by 7 bases, with 17 bases between them. The CDR3 has 13 amino acids. V is TRBV10-2 and J is TRBJ1-5; perhaps TRBD1 as D (6 bases). The specimen was peripheral blood. This clonotype originated in an elderly woman with COVID-19, enrolled during active disease. The CDR3 reads CATTGQGRQPQHF. DNA for the CDR3: TGCGCCACCACGGGCCAGGGGCGGCAGCCCCAGCATTTT.